Only a few counts were recorded for the clone carrying this T cell receptor beta chain. Antigen specificity is unknown. In preparing bulk TCR libraries, previously described methods and listed TCR primers were used. Using its own MiXCR run on the PCR reads, TCRdb lists one record per CDR3 protein. The table has tens of thousands of distinct CDR3 sequences, 15% to 20% seen once; the top ten hold nearly 1.5%. These data are taken from a study of molecular identifiers for immune sequencing clone quantification. Study findings and constraints: Highly expanded clones may be undercounted when identical TCR molecules share barcodes. A single cell's spiked Jurkat TCR RNA was reportedly detectable among one million naive cells.

V was trimmed by 8 bases and J by 5 bases, leaving 10 bases between them. This CDR3 is 11 amino acids long. CDR1 MNHEY and CDR2 SMNVEV come from the germline V gene (reference sequence). J is TRBJ2-7 and V is TRBV27; D uncertain. This receptor was identified in a human donor in good health. Some libraries in this study had Jurkat cell RNA spiked in. Sequencing was carried out using naive CD8+ T cells from blood, with Jurkat cell RNA spiked in. The subset here: FACS-sorted CD8+CD4-CCR7+CD45RA+ naive T cells. In DNA form, the CDR3 reads TGTGCCAGCCCCAAGACCCACGAGCAGTACTTC. It translates to CASPKTHEQYF.